The 14 T cell receptor beta chains given below trace back to one sample, sequenced in a study of cytomegalovirus exposure and HLA in healthy donors. Primers included in the PCR were 60 Vbeta and 13 Jbeta primers. Produced via immunoSEQ multiplex PCR; TCRdb's table is partial and in-frame only. Of some 110,000 clones detected, under 85% appear once; the ten largest clones hold roughly 13%. Sequenced sample: PBMCs. These receptors all come from a woman aged 40-49 years in good health and CMV-seropositive.

The chain couples TRBV14 to TRBJ2-5; 13 positions agree with TRBD2. Germline lookup yields CDR1 SGHDN and CDR2 FVKESK. Trimming removed 0 bases from V and 5 bases from J; junction bases left unmatched: 9. The CDR3 extends over 18 amino acids. This chain's CDR3 is CASSQDSWTSGSDETQYF. The CDR3 bases are TGTGCCAGCAGCCAAGATTCCTGGACTAGCGGGAGTGACGAGACCCAGTACTTC.

CDR3 in amino acids: CASSLEGLEFYEQYF. CDR3 bases: TGCGCCAGCAGCTTGGAGGGACTAGAATTTTACGAGCAGTACTTC. The chain couples TRBV5-1 to TRBJ2-7; 8 bases align to TRBD2. In germline, CDR1 is SGHRS, CDR2 YFSETQ. This CDR3 comprises 15 residues. V lost 0 bases, J lost 4 bases, and 6 bases stayed unmatched. The full variable domain, completed using reference TRBV5-1 and TRBJ2-7, is KAGVTQTPRYLIKTRGQQVTLSCSPISGHRSVSWYQQTPGQGLQFLFEYFSETQRNKGNFPGRFSGRQFSNSRSEMNVSTLELGDSALYLCASSLEGLEFYEQYFGPGTRLTVT.

V gene TRBV30 combines with J gene TRBJ2-3; 7 bases line up with TRBD1. Germline lookup yields CDR1 GTSNPN and CDR2 SVGIG (reference sequence). CDR3 length equals 13 residues. J gave up 2 bases and V 5 bases, and 4 bases lay outside the gene matches. CDR3 amino acids: CAWGTGVTDTQYF. The DNA for the CDR3 is TGTGCCTGGGGAACAGGGGTCACAGATACGCAGTATTTT.

In this sample, this clone turned up a few times. The rearrangement joins TRBV7-2 to TRBJ1-4; the D is unclear. CDR3 size: 13 residues. Per germline, CDR1 SGHTA and CDR2 FQGNSA. V lost 3 bases to trimming and J lost 2 bases, with 4 bases between them. In nucleotides, the CDR3 is TGTGCCAGCAGCTTTAGTACTAATGAAAAACTGTTTTTT. Amino acids: CASSFSTNEKLFF. The full variable domain, its missing parts supplied by reference TRBV7-2 and TRBJ1-4, is GAGVSQSPSNKVTEKGKDVELRCDPISGHTALYWYRQSLGQGLEFLIYFQGNSAPDKSGLPSDRFSAERTGGSVSTLTIQRTQQEDSAVYLCASSFSTNEKLFFGSGTQLSVL.

This clone was counted once. The V and J genes are TRBV18 and TRBJ2-7; D not certain. V lost 2 bases, J lost 6 bases, and 14 bases lay in between. This CDR3 has 14 amino acids. The germline V gene has CDR1 KGHSH and CDR2 LQKENI. DNA of the CDR3: TGTGCCAGCTCACCAGCTGTTCGAGGAGCCGAGCAGTACTTC. As protein: CASSPAVRGAEQYF.

V is TRBV6-5 and J is TRBJ2-7, with 10 bases aligning to TRBD1. Germline CDR1 and CDR2: MNHEY and SVGAGI. The junction had 0 bases not matched to a gene; V was cut back by 0 bases and J by 1 base. The CDR3 length is 15 residues. The chain's CDR3 is CASSYSGQGSYEQYF. The CDR3 DNA is TGTGCCAGCAGTTACTCGGGACAGGGGTCCTACGAGCAGTACTTC.

The rearrangement links TRBV5-4 to TRBJ1-1, with D hard to call. Trimming shortened V by 4 bases and J by 2 bases, and 12 bases separated the two germline ends. Germline-derived CDR1 and CDR2 are SGHNT and YYREEE (reference sequence). The CDR3 sequence is 14 residues long. The CDR3 DNA follows: TGTGCCAGCAGCCGGGGAGGGCTCAACACTGAAGCTTTCTTT. Translation: CASSRGGLNTEAFF.

The DNA of the CDR3 is TGTGCCAGCAGATTCGAGACAGGGATCTCCTACGAGCAGTACTTC. This codes for CASRFETGISYEQYF. This chain joins TRBV2 and TRBJ2-7, with TRBD1 identical over 7 bases. This CDR3 has 15 residues. Unmatched junction bases numbered 8, after V lost 6 bases and J lost 0 bases. Germline V gives CDR1 SNHLY, CDR2 FYNNEI. The variable domain in full, completed from reference TRBV2 and TRBJ2-7, reads EPEVTQTPSHQVTQMGQEVILRCVPISNHLYFYWYRQILGQKVEFLVSFYNNEISEKSEIFDDQFSVERPDGSNFTLKIRSTKLEDSAMYFCASRFETGISYEQYFGPGTRLTVT.

This clone has just a few counts. This chain joins TRBV2 and TRBJ1-5; D unclear. This CDR3 is 15 amino acids long. The V and J ends lost 6 bases and 2 bases respectively, with 14 bases between them. CDR1 is SNHLY and CDR2 is FYNNEI in the germline V gene. CDR3 residues: CASRFRSQGNQPQHF. The CDR3 DNA follows: TGTGCCAGCAGATTTAGATCCCAGGGCAATCAGCCCCAGCATTTT.

The chain carries TRBV6-1 and TRBJ1-5; D is unresolved. V was clipped by 4 bases and J by 7 bases, with 11 bases between them. The germline V gene has CDR1 MNHNS and CDR2 SASEGT. The CDR3 has 13 residues. The CDR3 DNA reads TGTGCCAGCAGTGTAGTCGGTTACCAGCCCCAGCATTTT. It yields the protein CASSVVGYQPQHF.

This clone was found a few times. The chain combines TRBV7-2 with TRBJ2-2; TRBD2 aligns across 11 bases. The CDR3 runs to 15 residues. CDR1 SGHTA and CDR2 FQGNSA come from the germline V gene. Losses at the gene ends were 3 bases for V and 7 bases for J; bases not matched to a gene: 4. The CDR3 reads CASSFSGRANGELFF. The CDR3 DNA reads as TGTGCCAGCAGCTTTAGCGGGAGGGCCAACGGGGAGCTGTTTTTT.

The V gene is TRBV4-1, the J gene TRBJ1-2, with D perhaps TRBD1 (5 bases). Germline V gene lookup returns CDR1 MGHRA and CDR2 YSYEKL. This CDR3 is built from 16 residues. Trimming shortened V by 0 bases and J by 2 bases, and 13 bases separated the two germline ends. The CDR3 region is CASSQDYYRTNYGYTF. CDR3 in DNA: TGCGCCAGCAGCCAAGATTACTACAGGACAAACTATGGCTACACCTTC.

The V and J genes are TRBV28 and TRBJ2-1; maybe TRBD1 (8 bases). Germline CDR1 is MDHEN and CDR2 is SYDVKM. V shed 5 bases and J shed 5 bases, with 22 bases lying between them. The CDR3 is 17 amino acids. As DNA, the CDR3 is TGTGCCAGCAGTCTCCTCCCAGGGGGCGGGAGCAACAATGAGCAGTTCTTC. This sequence encodes CASSLLPGGGSNNEQFF.

Comments on this clone: The final CDR3 position lacks the conserved phenylalanine or tryptophan, pointing to a likely read error. This chain connects TRBV5-1 to TRBJ1-1; 7 positions agree with TRBD1. Germline V gene data show CDR1 as SGHRS and CDR2 as YFSETQ. CDR3 size: 15 residues. V lost 0 bases and J lost 0; bases outside the gene matches: 2. CDR3 DNA: TGCGCCAGCAGCTTGGGACAGGGATTGAACACTGAAGCTTTCTGT. Its translation: CASSLGQGLNTEAFC.